This is a list of T cell receptor beta chains from one sample in a study of response to subunit inactivated influenza vaccine. TCRdb processed the RT-PCR reads anew with MiXCR; each CDR3 protein has one entry. The sample consists of a few hundred thousand distinct CDR3 sequences, 21% of them appearing once. The input for sequencing was PBMCs from blood, taken less than 22 months after vaccination. The receptors stem from a man aged 50 to 75 who received an inactivated influenza vaccine. The CDR3 runs from the conserved cysteine through the conserved F or W. D genes are given only for firm matches. The size entry is marked missing in some rows and otherwise reads once, few, many or a size class.

clone size	D gene	V gene	J gene	CDR3 protein	CDR3 DNA
.	.	TRBV20-1	TRBJ1-6	CSASQQVYNSPLHF	TGCAGTGCTAGCCAGCAGGTCTATAATTCACCCCTCCACTTT
few	.	TRBV20-1	TRBJ2-7	CSARYVGQYEQYF	TGCAGTGCTAGATATGTGGGGCAGTACGAGCAGTACTTC
.	TRBD1	TRBV12-3/TRBV12-4	TRBJ1-2	CASSLTLQGSGGYTF	TGTGCCAGCAGTCTCACACTACAGGGGAGCGGGGGCTACACCTTC
few	.	TRBV12-3/TRBV12-4	TRBJ1-1	CASISGGGTEAFF	TGTGCCAGCATTAGCGGCGGGGGCACTGAAGCTTTCTTT
.	.	TRBV12-3/TRBV12-4	TRBJ2-1	CASSSTDSYNEQFF	TGTGCCAGCAGTTCCACGGACAGTTACAATGAGCAGTTCTTC
many	.	TRBV5-6	TRBJ2-1	CASSLELRYNEQFF	TGTGCCAGCAGTTTGGAACTTAGGTACAATGAGCAGTTCTTC
.	.	TRBV24-1	TRBJ2-1	CATSGLNEQFF	TGTGCCACCAGTGGCCTCAATGAGCAGTTCTTC
.	TRBD1	TRBV6-1	TRBJ2-5	CASSLRDRGMGETQYF	TGTGCCAGCAGTCTCCGGGACAGGGGAATGGGGGAGACCCAGTACTTC
.	.	TRBV7-7	TRBJ2-2	CASSPGYTGELFF	TGTGCCAGCAGCCCAGGGTACACCGGGGAGCTGTTTTTT
.	TRBD2	TRBV18	TRBJ2-7	CASSNGSGLAKYEQYF	TGTGCCAGCTCAAACGGCTCGGGACTAGCGAAATACGAGCAGTACTTC
.	.	TRBV5-4	TRBJ2-1	CASSPWGVAISYEQFF	TGTGCCAGCAGCCCTTGGGGGGTAGCAATTAGCTATGAGCAGTTCTTC